This is a list of T cell receptor beta chains from one sample in a study of cytomegalovirus exposure and HLA in healthy donors. Assay: immunoSEQ multiplex PCR; the TCRdb copy retains only in-frame clones and omits some. In the table there are some 180,000 clones, roughly 80% of which are singletons. Sequencing was carried out using PBMCs. These receptors all stem from a man in his forties in good health and CMV-seropositive. Each CDR3 is given with its conserved first and last residue. Fields, in order: J gene, D gene, V gene, clone size, CDR3 DNA, CDR3 protein. The D gene is left open where the match is weak. Not all rows give a size; the values are once, few, many and, for expanded clones, a class.

j_call: TRBJ2-1
d_call: TRBD2
v_call: TRBV9
clone_size: .
cdr3_nt: TGTGCCAGCAGCGGAGGACTAGCAGAGAACTCCTACAATGAGCAGTTCTTC
cdr3_aa: CASSGGLAENSYNEQFF

j_call: TRBJ2-3
d_call: .
v_call: TRBV6-5
clone_size: .
cdr3_nt: TGTGCCAGCAGTTACTCGATGGGGAGTACAGATACGCAGTATTTT
cdr3_aa: CASSYSMGSTDTQYF

j_call: TRBJ2-5
d_call: TRBD2
v_call: TRBV7-2
clone_size: .
cdr3_nt: TGTGCCAGCAGCCCCGGGGTAGCGGGTTCGGGGGCCCAGTACTTC
cdr3_aa: CASSPGVAGSGAQYF

j_call: TRBJ2-5
d_call: TRBD2
v_call: TRBV18
clone_size: .
cdr3_nt: TGTGCCAGCTCACGTAACGAAGGGACTAGCGGGGAAGAGACCCAGTACTTC
cdr3_aa: CASSRNEGTSGEETQYF

j_call: TRBJ2-5
d_call: .
v_call: TRBV9
clone_size: few
cdr3_nt: TGTGCCAGCAGCGTAGAAGGGAGACAGACCCAGTACTTC
cdr3_aa: CASSVEGRQTQYF

j_call: TRBJ2-2
d_call: .
v_call: TRBV5-1
clone_size: .
cdr3_nt: TGCGCCAGCAGGGCGGGACCCGAGAACACCGGGGAGCTGTTTTTT
cdr3_aa: CASRAGPENTGELFF

j_call: TRBJ1-3
d_call: .
v_call: TRBV7-3
clone_size: .
cdr3_nt: TGTGCCAGCAGCTTAACAGCGCCGGGTGAGGTTGGATCGGCTGGAAACACCATATATTTT
cdr3_aa: CASSLTAPGEVGSAGNTIYF

j_call: TRBJ2-3
d_call: .
v_call: TRBV4-3
clone_size: .
cdr3_nt: TGCGCCAGCAGCCAAGATTATAAGGGGTATACGCAGTATTTT
cdr3_aa: CASSQDYKGYTQYF

j_call: TRBJ1-1
d_call: .
v_call: TRBV15
clone_size: .
cdr3_nt: TGTGCCACCAGCAACGAGGTGAACACTGAAGCTTTCTTT
cdr3_aa: CATSNEVNTEAFF

j_call: TRBJ2-3
d_call: TRBD2
v_call: TRBV7-9
clone_size: .
cdr3_nt: TGTGCCAGCAGCTTCGTGGGACTAGCGGGGGGAACAGATACGCAGTATTTT
cdr3_aa: CASSFVGLAGGTDTQYF

j_call: TRBJ2-7
d_call: .
v_call: TRBV10-3
clone_size: .
cdr3_nt: TGTGCCATCAGGACAGGATCCTACGAGCAGTACTTC
cdr3_aa: CAIRTGSYEQYF

j_call: TRBJ2-7
d_call: TRBD1
v_call: TRBV5-6
clone_size: .
cdr3_nt: TGTGCCAGCAGCCCCGGACAGGGGGCGGGGGAGCAGTACTTC
cdr3_aa: CASSPGQGAGEQYF

j_call: TRBJ1-3
d_call: .
v_call: TRBV7-9
clone_size: .
cdr3_nt: TGTGCCAGCAGCTTCGGGAGACAGCTCTCTGGAAACACCATATATTTT
cdr3_aa: CASSFGRQLSGNTIYF

j_call: TRBJ1-4
d_call: TRBD1
v_call: TRBV18
clone_size: .
cdr3_nt: TGTGCCAGCTCACTTGCCCAGGGGGCCGCAACTAATGAAAAACTGTTTTTT
cdr3_aa: CASSLAQGAATNEKLFF

j_call: TRBJ2-3
d_call: .
v_call: TRBV7-2
clone_size: .
cdr3_nt: TGTGCCAGCAGCCTAGGGTCGACTAATACAGATACGCAGTATTTT
cdr3_aa: CASSLGSTNTDTQYF

j_call: TRBJ1-1
d_call: .
v_call: TRBV10-3
clone_size: once
cdr3_nt: TGTGCCATCTCGGACAGCTCTCCCGGGAGGACTGAAGCTTTCTTT
cdr3_aa: CAISDSSPGRTEAFF

j_call: TRBJ2-1
d_call: .
v_call: TRBV2
clone_size: few
cdr3_nt: TGTGCCAGCAGTAGAAGGACAGACGACAATGAGCAGTTCTTC
cdr3_aa: CASSRRTDDNEQFF

j_call: TRBJ2-3
d_call: .
v_call: TRBV7-9
clone_size: few
cdr3_nt: TGTGCCAGCAGCCGAGAAAAGACTAGCACAGATACGCAGTATTTT
cdr3_aa: CASSREKTSTDTQYF

j_call: TRBJ2-5
d_call: TRBD1
v_call: TRBV18
clone_size: .
cdr3_nt: TGTGCCAGCTCACCTTGGCCGGGACAGGAGCGACAAGAGACCCAGTACTTC
cdr3_aa: CASSPWPGQERQETQYF

j_call: TRBJ1-1
d_call: .
v_call: TRBV21-1
clone_size: few
cdr3_nt: TGTGCCAGCCACAGGGGTTGTCCTGAAGCTTTCTTT
cdr3_aa: CASHRGCPEAFF

j_call: TRBJ2-6
d_call: .
v_call: TRBV6-1
clone_size: .
cdr3_nt: TGTGCCAGCAGTGCCAAGGGGTCAACCGTCTCTGGGGCCAACGTCCTGACTTTC
cdr3_aa: CASSAKGSTVSGANVLTF

j_call: TRBJ1-1
d_call: TRBD1
v_call: TRBV6-5
clone_size: once
cdr3_nt: TGTGCCAGCAGCCCGACAGGGAACGAAGCTTTCTTT
cdr3_aa: CASSPTGNEAFF

j_call: TRBJ2-3
d_call: .
v_call: TRBV6-5
clone_size: few
cdr3_nt: TGTGCCAGCAGTTACGCTGAGGCCCATACGCAGTATTTT
cdr3_aa: CASSYAEAHTQYF

j_call: TRBJ2-1
d_call: .
v_call: TRBV19
clone_size: .
cdr3_nt: TGTGCCAGTAGTATAGTAGGGGGGGGATACAATGAGCAGTTCTTC
cdr3_aa: CASSIVGGGYNEQFF

j_call: TRBJ2-5
d_call: .
v_call: TRBV15
clone_size: .
cdr3_nt: TGTGCCACCAGCAGAGCGGCAGGGAAAAGTGAGACCCAGTACTTC
cdr3_aa: CATSRAAGKSETQYF

j_call: TRBJ1-3
d_call: TRBD1
v_call: TRBV6-1
clone_size: .
cdr3_nt: TGTGCCAGCAGTGAAAAAGTCGACAGGGGAAGAAACACCATATATTTT
cdr3_aa: CASSEKVDRGRNTIYF

j_call: TRBJ2-7
d_call: .
v_call: TRBV9
clone_size: .
cdr3_nt: TGTGCCAGCAGCTCTGACATCTACTACGAGCAGTACTTC
cdr3_aa: CASSSDIYYEQYF